A single sample gave rise to the 23 T cell receptor beta chains below, sequenced in a study of T cells after yellow fever vaccination. TCRdb itself ran the 5' RACE reads through MiXCR, one entry per CDR3 protein. The sample holds about 240,000 distinct CDR3 sequences; around 3.5% are singletons and the top ten take 19%. Sequencing was performed on PBMCs, taken 15 days after the yellow fever booster vaccination. These receptors were taken from a man aged 18 to 29 who received the YFV17D yellow fever vaccine.

This clonotype was picked up many times. The genes are TRBV20-1 and TRBJ1-3; perhaps TRBD1 as D (5 bases). CDR1 DFQATT and CDR2 SNEGSKA come from the germline V gene (reference sequence). V gave up 7 bases and J gave up 6 bases, with 13 bases separating them. The CDR3 spans 12 residues. CDR3 protein: CSVPGDANTIYF. The CDR3 bases are TGCAGTGTCCCGGGGGATGCAAACACCATATATTTT.

At least ten counts were recorded for this clonotype. The chain uses TRBV5-1 and TRBJ2-3; 8 nucleotides line up with TRBD2. The germline V gene encodes CDR1 SGHRS and CDR2 YFSETQ. After removal of 4 bases from V and 5 bases from J, the junction contained 6 bases not matched to a gene. The CDR3 covers 14 residues. The CDR3 region has the DNA TGCGCCAGCAGCGAGATGGCGGGGGGAGATACGCAGTATTTT. The encoded protein is CASSEMAGGDTQYF.

The chain has TRBV25-1 and TRBJ2-5, with 11 bases that match TRBD2. V shed 6 bases, J shed 5 bases, and the junction held 8 bases outside the gene matches. This CDR3 region has 15 residues. Germline CDR1 MGHDK, CDR2 SYGVNS. Here the CDR3 DNA reads TGTGCCAGCAGGATTAGCGGGGGGGCCGGTGAGACCCAGTACTTC. Its translation is CASRISGGAGETQYF.

This clonotype showed up many times. The chain employs TRBV7-2 and TRBJ2-3; D unresolved. This CDR3 has 15 amino acids. CDR1 and CDR2 (germline): SGHTA, FQGNSA. Trimming took off 5 bases at V and 2 bases at J, with 14 bases between the two ends. Written as DNA, the CDR3 is TGTGCCAGCAGCCCCCGTGGTGCAGACACAGATACGCAGTATTTT. It codes for CASSPRGADTDTQYF. Full variable domain (rest looked up from reference TRBV7-2 and TRBJ2-3): GAGVSQSPSNKVTEKGKDVELRCDPISGHTALYWYRQSLGQGLEFLIYFQGNSAPDKSGLPSDRFSAERTGGSVSTLTIQRTQQEDSAVYLCASSPRGADTDTQYFGPGTRLTVL.

The sample holds many counts of this clonotype. The chain joins TRBV20-1 to TRBJ2-7, with 7 bases lining up with TRBD1. The CDR3 covers 13 residues. Trimming at V came to 6 bases and at J to 6 bases, leaving 11 bases not matched to a gene. From germline, CDR1 is DFQATT and CDR2 SNEGSKA (reference sequence). The CDR3 DNA reads TGCAGTGCCCCGAGACAGGGTCTCGTCGAGCAGTACGTC. It yields the protein CSAPRQGLVEQYV.

This clonotype was seen at least ten times. The chain's CDR3 is CASSLVGRGIRVGQPQHF. CDR3 sequence (DNA): TGTGCCAGCAGCTTAGTGGGCAGGGGGATACGGGTTGGACAGCCCCAGCATTTT. V and J are TRBV7-8 and TRBJ1-5; 7 bases are shared with TRBD1. This CDR3 is 18 amino acids long. CDR1 is SGHVS and CDR2 is FQNEAQ in the germline V gene. The ends lost 1 base at V and 7 bases at J; junction bases unmatched: 16. Filled out from reference TRBV7-8 and TRBJ1-5, the complete variable domain reads GAGVSQSPRYKVAKRGQDVALRCDPISGHVSLFWYQQALGQGPEFLTYFQNEAQLDKSGLPSDRFFAERPEGSVSTLKIQRTQQEDSAVYLCASSLVGRGIRVGQPQHFGDGTRLSIL.

This chain joins TRBV2 and TRBJ2-1; D unresolved. V was shortened by 2 bases and J by 3 bases, with 11 bases between the two germline ends. Germline loops: CDR1 SNHLY, CDR2 FYNNEI. The CDR3 is 15 residues long. CDR3 nucleotide sequence: TGTGCCAGCAGTGAATCCCCGCCGATCTACAATGAGCAGTTCTTC. Amino acid sequence: CASSESPPIYNEQFF. Variable domain in full (rest from reference TRBV2 and TRBJ2-1): EPEVTQTPSHQVTQMGQEVILRCVPISNHLYFYWYRQILGQKVEFLVSFYNNEISEKSEIFDDQFSVERPDGSNFTLKIRSTKLEDSAMYFCASSESPPIYNEQFFGPGTRLTVL.

This clonotype was recorded at least ten times. The rearrangement uses TRBV18 and TRBJ2-7, with 8 positions matching TRBD1. After removal of 4 bases from V and 2 bases from J, the junction contained 7 bases not matched to a gene. Per germline, CDR1 KGHSH and CDR2 LQKENI. The CDR3 length is 15 residues. CDR3: CASSRRDRRPYEQYF. The CDR3 DNA is TGTGCCAGCTCACGTCGGGACAGGCGCCCCTACGAGCAGTACTTC. Full variable domain (remainder filled in from reference TRBV18 and TRBJ2-7): NAGVMQNPRHLVRRRGQEARLRCSPMKGHSHVYWYRQLPEEGLKFMVYLQKENIIDESGMPKERFSAEFPKEGPSILRIQQVVRGDSAAYFCASSRRDRRPYEQYFGPGTRLTVT.

This clonotype was observed many times. J is TRBJ1-2 and V is TRBV18; D not resolved. In germline, CDR1 is KGHSH, CDR2 LQKENI. V lost 0 bases, J lost 8 bases, and 7 bases lay in between. The CDR3 consists of 12 residues. The CDR3 DNA is TGTGCCAGCTCACCACCAGGGAGAGGCTACACCTTC. Translation: CASSPPGRGYTF.

In its sample, this clonotype was seen many times. Here the CDR3 reads CASRESNEKLFF. The CDR3 DNA follows: TGTGCCAGCAGGGAAAGTAATGAAAAACTGTTTTTT. The rearrangement joins TRBV7-8 to TRBJ1-4; no definite D call. Germline V gene lookup returns CDR1 SGHVS and CDR2 FQNEAQ. V was shortened by 6 bases and J by 4 bases, with 6 bases between the two germline ends. The CDR3 is made up of 12 amino acids.

This clonotype occurred many times. The V gene is TRBV20-1, the J gene TRBJ1-1, with 7 bases aligning to TRBD1. This CDR3 spans 14 amino acids. Trimming at V came to 3 bases and at J to 5 bases, leaving 9 bases not matched to a gene. Germline CDR1 is DFQATT and CDR2 is SNEGSKA (reference sequence). The CDR3 loop reads CSASQTGPKTEAFF. Written as DNA, the CDR3 is TGCAGTGCTAGCCAGACAGGGCCTAAGACTGAAGCTTTCTTT.

This clonotype was detected many times. The chain has TRBV5-1 and TRBJ2-7; TRBD1 matches 7 bases. CDR3 length equals 18 residues. V dropped 2 bases and J dropped 4; count of bases not matched to a gene: 18. Germline assignment: CDR1 SGHRS and CDR2 YFSETQ. The CDR3 reads CASSLRPGTANRVYEQYV. The CDR3 bases are TGCGCCAGCAGCTTACGCCCCGGGACAGCAAACAGAGTTTACGAGCAGTACGTC.

Ten or more counts support this clonotype. The gene calls are TRBV9 and TRBJ1-3; possibly TRBD1 for D (5 bases). In germline, CDR1 is SGDLS, CDR2 YYNGEE. Trimming left V 2 bases short and J 4 bases short, with 7 bases between. The CDR3 spans 13 residues. The CDR3 loop is CASSVGTGNTIYF. CDR3 in DNA: TGTGCCAGCAGCGTGGGGACCGGAAACACCATATATTTT.

This clonotype showed up many times. The chain joins TRBV5-1 to TRBJ2-1; 9 bases match TRBD2. Germline V gene lookup returns CDR1 SGHRS and CDR2 YFSETQ. Germline trimming cut 1 base from V and 0 bases from J; bases unmatched to any gene: 2. The CDR3 is 16 residues long. The CDR3 bases are TGCGCCAGCAGCTTGCTAGCGGGGAGCTCCTACAATGAGCAGTTCTTC. Protein sequence: CASSLLAGSSYNEQFF. Drawing the rest from reference TRBV5-1 and TRBJ2-1, the complete variable domain is KAGVTQTPRYLIKTRGQQVTLSCSPISGHRSVSWYQQTPGQGLQFLFEYFSETQRNKGNFPGRFSGRQFSNSRSEMNVSTLELGDSALYLCASSLLAGSSYNEQFFGPGTRLTVL.

This clonotype was observed many times. This sequence joins TRBV5-5 and TRBJ1-1; D possibly corresponds to TRBD1 (6 bases). With 4 bases removed from V and 0 bases from J, the gap between germline ends came to 13 bases. CDR1 is SGHKS, CDR2 YYEKEE, per germline (reference sequence). The CDR3 totals 15 residues. The CDR3, as DNA: TGTGCCAGCAGCCCAGGGGCAAGGATGAACACTGAAGCTTTCTTT. As protein: CASSPGARMNTEAFF.

This clonotype has just a few counts. The chain is built from TRBV18 and TRBJ2-7; TRBD2 is a possible D gene (7 bases). CDR1 and CDR2 from the germline V gene are KGHSH and LQKENI. The CDR3 covers 15 residues. The germline V and J ends were trimmed by 1 base and 4 bases, with 14 bases remaining between them. Here the CDR3 reads CASSPRGGGIYEQYF. CDR3 in DNA: TGTGCCAGCTCACCACGAGGCGGGGGCATTTACGAGCAGTACTTC.

This clonotype has a count of ten or more. V usage is TRBV15 and J usage is TRBJ1-2; D uncertain. The length of the CDR3 is 18 residues. Germline lookup yields CDR1 LNHNV and CDR2 YYDKDF (reference sequence). Trimming shortened V by 0 bases and J by 6 bases, and 23 bases separated the two germline ends. The CDR3 region has the DNA TGTGCCACCAGCAGAGATTGGGCACTTCCGGACCCCTACGATGGCTACACCTTC. Its translation: CATSRDWALPDPYDGYTF.

This clonotype was counted at least ten times. The V call is TRBV7-2, the J call TRBJ1-1; TRBD1 agrees at 9 bases. This CDR3 has 15 amino acids. Germline values: CDR1 SGHTA, CDR2 FQGNSA. Germline trimming cut 3 bases from V and 5 bases from J; bases unmatched to any gene: 7. This chain's CDR3 is CASSFHRGPGTEAFF. The CDR3 region has the DNA TGTGCCAGCAGCTTCCACAGGGGGCCTGGAACTGAAGCTTTCTTT.

CDR3 sequence: CASSEAGLGGYTF. The CDR3 DNA follows: TGTGCCAGCAGTGAAGCGGGTTTGGGGGGCTACACCTTC. The chain employs TRBV6-1 and TRBJ1-2; D ambiguous. This CDR3 has 13 residues. CDR1 is MNHNS, CDR2 SASEGT, per germline. The V end was cut by 0 bases, the J end by 8 bases, with 10 bases between.

This clonotype was observed at least ten times. CDR3 residues: CASSARDRGNMYEQYV. The CDR3 nucleotides are TGTGCCAGCAGTGCCCGGGACAGGGGCAATATGTACGAGCAGTACGTC. The chain has TRBV28 and TRBJ2-7; the match to TRBD1 covers 10 bases. Germline loops: CDR1 MDHEN, CDR2 SYDVKM. The length of the CDR3 is 16 residues. V dropped 5 bases and J dropped 4; count of bases not matched to a gene: 11.

In this sample, this clonotype turned up many times. The chain employs TRBV4-3 and TRBJ1-4, with a weak D call TRBD1 (5 bases). Germline CDR1 LGHNA, CDR2 YSLEER. This CDR3 has 15 residues. V was pared by 0 bases and J by 15 bases, with 20 bases between. The CDR3 DNA sequence: TGCGCCAGCAGCCAAGATCTCGGTCAGGGACTGGTGTTGTTTTTT. Translation: CASSQDLGQGLVLFF.

The rearrangement uses TRBV5-1 and TRBJ2-7; 7 bases agree with TRBD2. The CDR3 extends over 13 amino acids. V was pared by 0 bases and J by 6 bases, with 3 bases of the junction left unmatched. The germline V gene encodes CDR1 SGHRS and CDR2 YFSETQ. The CDR3 DNA is TGCGCCAGCAGCTTGGAAGGCGGGGGCGAGCAGTACTTC. Its protein is CASSLEGGGEQYF.

In its sample, this clonotype was seen many times. The CDR3 reads CASSLPSRIEKLFF. Written as DNA, the CDR3 is TGTGCCAGCAGTTTACCGTCACGGATTGAAAAACTGTTTTTT. V usage is TRBV12-3 or TRBV12-4 and J usage is TRBJ1-4; unclear D gene. The CDR3 runs 14 residues. The V and J ends lost 2 bases and 7 bases respectively, with 11 bases between them.